The present T cell receptor (beta chain) was sequenced within a study of T cells in localized non-small cell lung cancer. In germline, CDR1 is MNHEY, CDR2 SVGAGI. The CDR3 is made up of 14 amino acids. The V gene end was trimmed by 5 bases and the J gene end by 4 bases; junction bases not matched to a gene: 5. The repertoire was sequenced with immunoSEQ multiplex PCR; TCRdb's copy has only in-frame clones and lacks some. The sample consists of tens of thousands of clones, roughly 77% of them appearing once. The origin of this receptor is a woman aged 40-75 years with stage II squamous cell lung carcinoma. Material: PBMCs, obtained before any cancer treatment. The chain links TRBV6-5 to TRBJ1-5; 7 bases align to TRBD1. This CDR3 reads CASSPGTANQPQHF. The CDR3 bases are TGTGCCAGCAGTCCCGGGACAGCGAATCAGCCCCAGCATTTT.